The TCR beta chain described here comes from a study of blood T cell repertoires in COVID-19. Study background: The study drew acute and convalescent COVID-19 samples from the United States, Italy and Spain. PBMCs, B-cell-depleted T cells, or T cells provided the cDNA or gDNA that made up the material.

The V gene lost 0 bases and the J gene lost 6 bases, with 9 bases spanning the gap. From germline, CDR1 is SGHRS and CDR2 YFSETQ. The CDR3 contains 14 residues. This clone occurred a few times. Authors' methods: Nucleated cell number was recorded as an estimate derived from reference gene primer amplification. The table came from immunoSEQ multiplex PCR; TCRdb's copy has only in-frame clones and leaves some out. V, J and clone size derive from that table, while D and trimming were established from the DNA sequence. The repertoire holds about 66,000 clones, with about 90% as singletons. This sequence was found in a man in his 60s with acute or convalescent COVID-19. The chain carries TRBV5-1 and TRBJ1-4; the D gene is possibly TRBD1 (5 bases). The sample was peripheral blood. The CDR3 nucleotides are TGCGCCAGCAGCTTGGTCGGGGGGGATGAAAAACTGTTTTTT. Its protein is CASSLVGGDEKLFF.